Listed below are T cell receptor beta chains from one sample, sequenced in a study of OX40 agonist ivuxolimab in advanced cancers. Only in-frame clones appear in the TCRdb table, and some are missing; sequencing was by immunoSEQ multiplex PCR. Among 50,000 to 65,000 clones listed, roughly 88% were seen once. The material was CD4+ or CD8+ T cells sorted from blood, obtained in a trial of the OX40 agonist ivuxolimab. These receptors were obtained from an adult with an advanced solid tumor such as melanoma, head and neck, liver or kidney cancer. Both conserved end residues are part of each CDR3. The order of the fields is D gene, clone size, J gene, V gene, CDR3 DNA, CDR3 protein. D genes are given only for firm matches. A clone size is listed for some rows: how often the clone was seen (once, few, many), or a class if it is expanded.

TRBD1 NA TRBJ2-5 TRBV7-7 TGTGCTAGCAGCCGCACCGGGACAGGGTTAGAGACCCAGTACTTC CASSRTGTGLETQYF
NA NA TRBJ1-5 TRBV5-4 TGTGCCAGCAGCGAATACCAGGGTCCCCAGCATTTT CASSEYQGPQHF
NA NA TRBJ2-7 TRBV15 TGTGCCACCAGCAGGACAGTCCACTCCTACGAGCAGTACTTC CATSRTVHSYEQYF
NA NA TRBJ2-7 TRBV21-1 TGTGCCAGCAGCAAATTGGCGGGAGGGATACGCGAGCAGTACTTC CASSKLAGGIREQYF
TRBD1 once TRBJ1-1 TRBV19 TGTGCCAGTACCCCCGGGACAGGGAGAAACACTGAAGCTTTCTTT CASTPGTGRNTEAFF
TRBD1 NA TRBJ2-7 TRBV2 TGTGCCAGCAGTGATCGGACAGGGGGATCCGAGCAGTACTTC CASSDRTGGSEQYF
NA once TRBJ2-7 TRBV18 TGTGCCAGCTCACCGGGCGGGCGGGTCTACGAGCAGTACTTC CASSPGGRVYEQYF
NA once TRBJ1-1 TRBV11-2 TGTGCCAGCAGCCGGCAGCGAGACACTGAAGCTTTCTTT CASSRQRDTEAFF
NA NA TRBJ1-4 TRBV4-1 TGCGCCAGCAGCCAAGATCCGAGGGGCGGTGAAAAACTGTTTTTT CASSQDPRGGEKLFF
TRBD1 NA TRBJ2-3 TRBV5-6 TGTGCCAGCAGCTTAACAGGGGCGACAGATACGCAGTATTTT CASSLTGATDTQYF
NA NA TRBJ1-2 TRBV29-1 TGCAGCGTAACCCCCGGGACGGACTATGGCTACACCTTC CSVTPGTDYGYTF
NA NA TRBJ2-2 TRBV28 TGTGCCAGCACCCAGGTGGTTTCCGGGGAGCTGTTTTTT CASTQVVSGELFF
TRBD1 NA TRBJ2-7 TRBV5-4 TGTGCCAGCAGCCCAGACAGGGGGAGCTCCTACGAGCAGTACTTC CASSPDRGSSYEQYF
NA once TRBJ2-7 TRBV11-2 TGTGCCAGCAGCTTCCGACTCGTTTCCTCCTACGAGCAGTACTTC CASSFRLVSSYEQYF
TRBD1 few TRBJ1-2 TRBV5-4 TGTGCCAGCAGCTTAGACAGGGTGGACTATGGCTACACCTTC CASSLDRVDYGYTF
NA NA TRBJ1-4 TRBV7-6 TGTGCCAGCAGCTTAGGGCAGGGGCAGGGAGAAAAACTGTTTTTT CASSLGQGQGEKLFF
NA NA TRBJ1-1 TRBV27 TGTGCCAGCAGTTTATCCCCGTCTAGAGCTTTCTTT CASSLSPSRAFF
TRBD2 NA TRBJ2-1 TRBV5-1 TGCGCCAGCAGCTTGGGACTAGCGGACTACAATGAGCAGTTCTTC CASSLGLADYNEQFF
NA NA TRBJ1-2 TRBV7-9 TGTGCCAGCAGCCCACAGGGAGTTTATGGCTACACCTTC CASSPQGVYGYTF
NA NA TRBJ1-2 TRBV7-8 TGTGCCAGCAGCTTGGCGGGATTAAGCTATGGCTACACCTTC CASSLAGLSYGYTF
NA NA TRBJ1-2 TRBV7-8 TGTGCCAGCAGCTTAGCGTTGAGGGGGGATGGCTACACCTTC CASSLALRGDGYTF
TRBD2 NA TRBJ2-2 TRBV7-8 TGTGCCAGCAGCTTGGAACTAGCGGGAGGGCCGCGGACCGGGGAGCTGTTTTTT CASSLELAGGPRTGELFF
TRBD1 few TRBJ1-2 TRBV19 TGTGCCAGTACCGAACCGGGACAGGGGAGATATGGCTACACCTTC CASTEPGQGRYGYTF
TRBD1 NA TRBJ1-1 TRBV5-1 TGCGCCAGCAGCCTCAGGGGGCGCATAGGGGATCTGGAGGCTTTCTTT CASSLRGRIGDLEAFF
TRBD2 NA TRBJ2-3 TRBV7-6 TGTGCCAGCAGCTTATATGCGGGGGTGTCCACAGATACGCAGTATTTT CASSLYAGVSTDTQYF
TRBD1 NA TRBJ2-7 TRBV5-4 TGTGCCAGCAGCTTGGGCAGGGGGAATTACGAGCAGTACTTC CASSLGRGNYEQYF
NA NA TRBJ2-3 TRBV27 TGTGCCAGCAGCTTCCAGGGTCTCGGAACCACAGATACGCAGTATTTT CASSFQGLGTTDTQYF
NA NA TRBJ1-1 TRBV30 TGTGCCTGGTCCAGGGTGAGCACTGAAGCTTTCTTT CAWSRVSTEAFF